This paragraph reports one T cell receptor beta chain. These data come from a study of blood T cell repertoires in COVID-19. Looking at the study overall: Sources were T cells, B-cell-depleted T cells, or PBMCs; the material itself was cDNA or gDNA.

Authors' processing steps: Amplification with reference gene primers provided the estimates of nucleated cell counts. Clones were sequenced by immunoSEQ multiplex PCR, and TCRdb holds only the in-frame ones, with some missing. The DNA gave D and trimming, while V, J and clone size come from that table. The table shows more than 200,000 clones, with about 81% occurring only once. Patients from Seattle were sampled longitudinally, starting during active infection. The sequenced sample was peripheral blood. The source of this sequence is a woman older than 75 with COVID-19, enrolled during active disease.

Here the CDR3 reads CASSQGALNEQFF. DNA for the CDR3: TGTGCCAGCAGTCAGGGGGCCCTCAATGAGCAGTTCTTC. The chain uses TRBV2 and TRBJ2-1; 8 bases align to TRBD1. Germline V gives CDR1 SNHLY, CDR2 FYNNEI. J lost 6 bases, V lost 5 bases, and 3 bases had no gene match. This CDR3 is 13 amino acids long.